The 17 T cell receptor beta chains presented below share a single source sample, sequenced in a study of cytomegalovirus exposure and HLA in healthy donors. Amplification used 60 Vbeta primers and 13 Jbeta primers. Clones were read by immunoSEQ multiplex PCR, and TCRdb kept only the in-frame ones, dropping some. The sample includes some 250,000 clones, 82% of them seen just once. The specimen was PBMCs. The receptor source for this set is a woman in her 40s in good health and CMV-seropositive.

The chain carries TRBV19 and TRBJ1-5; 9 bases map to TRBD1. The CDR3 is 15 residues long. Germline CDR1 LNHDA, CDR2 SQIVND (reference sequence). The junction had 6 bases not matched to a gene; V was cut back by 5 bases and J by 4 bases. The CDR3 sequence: CASSRSGQGNQPQHF. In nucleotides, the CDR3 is TGTGCCAGTAGTCGAAGCGGACAGGGGAATCAGCCCCAGCATTTT. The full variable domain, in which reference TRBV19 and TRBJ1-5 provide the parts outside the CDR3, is DGGITQSPKYLFRKEGQNVTLSCEQNLNHDAMYWYRQDPGQGLRLIYYSQIVNDFQKGDIAEGYSVSREKKESFPLTVTSAQKNPTAFYLCASSRSGQGNQPQHFGDGTRLSIL.

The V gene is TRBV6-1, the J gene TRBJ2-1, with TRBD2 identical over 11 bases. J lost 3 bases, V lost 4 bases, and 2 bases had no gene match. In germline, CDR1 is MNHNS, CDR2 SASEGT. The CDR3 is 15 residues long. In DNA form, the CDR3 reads TGTGCCAGCAGTGTCCTAGCGGGAGGCTACAATGAGCAGTTCTTC. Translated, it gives CASSVLAGGYNEQFF.

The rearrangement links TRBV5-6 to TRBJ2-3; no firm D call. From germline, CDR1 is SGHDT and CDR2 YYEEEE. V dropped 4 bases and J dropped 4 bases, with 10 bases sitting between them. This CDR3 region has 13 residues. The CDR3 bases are TGTGCCAGCAGCAAAGACTTTTCAGATACGCAGTATTTT. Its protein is CASSKDFSDTQYF.

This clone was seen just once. CDR3 protein: CASSQSMRGGGTEAFF. In nucleotides, the CDR3 is TGTGCCAGCTCACAATCGATGCGGGGCGGAGGCACTGAAGCTTTCTTT. The rearrangement uses TRBV18 and TRBJ1-1; D is perhaps TRBD1 (5 bases). V was cut by 4 bases and J by 4 bases, with 19 bases left in between. The V gene's germline CDR1 is KGHSH and CDR2 LQKENI. The CDR3 is 16 amino acids.

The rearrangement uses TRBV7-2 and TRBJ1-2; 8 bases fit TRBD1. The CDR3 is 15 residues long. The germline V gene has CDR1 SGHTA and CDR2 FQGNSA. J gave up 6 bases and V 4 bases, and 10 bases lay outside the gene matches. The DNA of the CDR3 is TGTGCCAGCAGCTCCTGGACAGGGCAGGGGGATGGCTACACCTTC. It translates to CASSSWTGQGDGYTF.

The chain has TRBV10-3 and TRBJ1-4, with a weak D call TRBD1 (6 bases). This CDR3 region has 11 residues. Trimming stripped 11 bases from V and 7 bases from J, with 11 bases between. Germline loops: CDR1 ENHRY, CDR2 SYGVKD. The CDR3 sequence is CAVGTSEKLFF. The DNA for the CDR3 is TGTGCCGTCGGGACAAGTGAAAAACTGTTTTTT.

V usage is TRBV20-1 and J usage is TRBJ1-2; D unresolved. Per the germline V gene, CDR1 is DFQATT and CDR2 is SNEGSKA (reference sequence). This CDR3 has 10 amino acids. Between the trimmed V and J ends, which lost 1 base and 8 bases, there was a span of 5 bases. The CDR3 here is CSARGQGYTF. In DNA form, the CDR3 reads TGCAGTGCTAGAGGGCAGGGCTACACCTTC.

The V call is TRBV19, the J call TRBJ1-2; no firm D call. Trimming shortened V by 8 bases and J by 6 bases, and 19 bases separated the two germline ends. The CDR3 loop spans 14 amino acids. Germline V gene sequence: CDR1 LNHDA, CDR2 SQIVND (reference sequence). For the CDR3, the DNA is TGTGCCAGTCGAAGTTTGGTGGTCGGGGATGGCTACACCTTC. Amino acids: CASRSLVVGDGYTF.

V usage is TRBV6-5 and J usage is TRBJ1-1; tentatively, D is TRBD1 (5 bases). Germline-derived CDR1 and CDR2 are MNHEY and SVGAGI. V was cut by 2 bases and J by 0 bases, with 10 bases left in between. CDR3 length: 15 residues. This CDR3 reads CASSYQTALNTEAFF. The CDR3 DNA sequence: TGTGCCAGCAGTTACCAGACAGCCTTGAACACTGAAGCTTTCTTT.

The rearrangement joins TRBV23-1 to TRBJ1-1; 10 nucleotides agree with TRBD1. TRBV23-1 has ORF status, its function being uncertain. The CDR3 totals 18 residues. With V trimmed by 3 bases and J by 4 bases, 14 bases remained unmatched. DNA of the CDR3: TGCGCCAGCAGTCATCGAGGACAGGGGGGCAGGAGTTCCACTGAAGCTTTCTTT. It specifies CASSHRGQGGRSSTEAFF.

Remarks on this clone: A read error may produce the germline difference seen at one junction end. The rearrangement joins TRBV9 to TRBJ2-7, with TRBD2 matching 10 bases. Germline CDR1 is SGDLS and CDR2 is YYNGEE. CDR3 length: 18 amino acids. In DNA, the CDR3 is TGTGCCAGCAGCACGAATGAGGGTAGCGGGAGGTTTTTCGACGAGCATTACTTC. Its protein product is CASSTNEGSGRFFDEHYF.

The CDR3 DNA is TGTGCCAGTGGGAGGCAGGGACTAAACACAGATACGCAGTATTTT. This encodes CASGRQGLNTDTQYF. The chain joins TRBV2 to TRBJ2-3, with 7 bases matching TRBD2. The CDR3 sequence is 15 residues long. The V segment lost 9 bases and the J segment 2 bases; nucleotides outside the gene matches: 11. Germline CDR1 SNHLY, CDR2 FYNNEI.

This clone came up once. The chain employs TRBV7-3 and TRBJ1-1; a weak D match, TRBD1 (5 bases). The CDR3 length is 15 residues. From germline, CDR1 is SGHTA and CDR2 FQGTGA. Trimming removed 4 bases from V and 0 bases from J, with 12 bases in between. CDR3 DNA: TGTGCCAGCAGCTCTCAGACAGCTTTGAACACTGAAGCTTTCTTT. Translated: CASSSQTALNTEAFF.

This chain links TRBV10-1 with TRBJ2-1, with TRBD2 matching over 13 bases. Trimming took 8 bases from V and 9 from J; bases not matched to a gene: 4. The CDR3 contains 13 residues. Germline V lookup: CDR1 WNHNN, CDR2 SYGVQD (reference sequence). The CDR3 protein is CASGTSGVGEQFF. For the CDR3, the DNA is TGCGCCAGCGGGACTAGCGGGGTGGGTGAGCAGTTCTTC.

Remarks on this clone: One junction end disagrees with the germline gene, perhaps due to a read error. CDR3 loop: CASSLSGGTEAFF. CDR3 in DNA: TGTGCCAGCAGTCTATCAGGGGGCACTGAAGCTTTCTTT. The chain recombines TRBV27 with TRBJ1-1, with 7 positions matching TRBD1. The CDR3 sequence is 13 residues long. Per the germline V gene, CDR1 is MNHEY and CDR2 is SMNVEV (reference sequence).

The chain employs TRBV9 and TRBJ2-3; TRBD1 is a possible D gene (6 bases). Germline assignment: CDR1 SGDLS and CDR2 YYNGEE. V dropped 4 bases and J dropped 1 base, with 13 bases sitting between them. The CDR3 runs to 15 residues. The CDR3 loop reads CASSPQRQGTDTQYF. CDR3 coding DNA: TGTGCCAGCAGCCCTCAAAGACAGGGCACAGATACGCAGTATTTT.

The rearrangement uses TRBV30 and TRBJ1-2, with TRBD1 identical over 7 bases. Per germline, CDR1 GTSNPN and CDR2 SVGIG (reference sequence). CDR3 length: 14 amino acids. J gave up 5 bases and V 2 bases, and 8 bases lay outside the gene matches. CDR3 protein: CAWSTNRGPYGYTF. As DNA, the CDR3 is TGTGCCTGGAGTACCAACAGGGGACCTTATGGCTACACCTTC.